This T cell receptor beta chain was retrieved from a study of T cell clonality in common variable immunodeficiency. Measured with immunoSEQ multiplex PCR; TCRdb has only the in-frame clones, and not every one. The profile covers about 20,000 clones, none occurring a single time. CVID subjects had received replacement immunoglobulin for at least one year. No CVID subject was ill or on immunomodulatory drugs when sampled. Study findings and constraints: CVID subjects had higher TCRbeta clonality than healthy controls, most marked in about a third. Reportedly, TCR beta sequences from common variable immunodeficiency showed fewer deletions and N-nucleotide insertions.

In this sample, this clone turned up a few times. Its antigen is still unknown. The CDR3 end lies 3 residues beyond the end of the read and is filled in from the germline J gene. CDR3 length equals 15 residues. The germline gives CDR1 KGHSH, CDR2 LQKENI. Trimming took 6 bases from V and 4 from J; bases not matched to a gene: 11. The clonotype comes from a human donor with common variable immunodeficiency. The V gene is TRBV18, the J gene TRBJ2-5; 7 positions match TRBD1. Sequencing was carried out using peripheral blood mononuclear cells. CDR3: CASSLNRGSIETQYF. The covered CDR3 bases are TGTGCCAGCTCTTTGAACAGGGGATCAATAGAGACC.